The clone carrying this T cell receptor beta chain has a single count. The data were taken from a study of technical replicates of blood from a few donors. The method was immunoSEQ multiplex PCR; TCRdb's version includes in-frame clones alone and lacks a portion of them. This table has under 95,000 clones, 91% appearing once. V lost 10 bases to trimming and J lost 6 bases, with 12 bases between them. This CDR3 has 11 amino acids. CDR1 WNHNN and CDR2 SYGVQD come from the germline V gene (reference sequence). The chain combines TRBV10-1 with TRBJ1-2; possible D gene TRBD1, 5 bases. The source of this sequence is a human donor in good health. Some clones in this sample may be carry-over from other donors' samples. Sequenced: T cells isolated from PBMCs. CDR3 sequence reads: CANRTVHGYTF. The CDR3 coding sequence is TGCGCCAACAGGACTGTTCATGGCTACACCTTC.